The entry that follows covers one T cell receptor beta chain sequence. Antigen specificity is unknown. The memory fraction was CD4+CD45RO+CD25- cells. General observations from the study: Tumor-infiltrating Treg TCR alpha and beta sequences overlapped most with tumor naive CD4+ T cells, then blood naive. The TCR gene usage of tumor memory CD4+ T cells clustered together with blood and lymph node memory CD4+ cells and with lymph node naive CD4+ cells.

Germline assignment: CDR1 MNHEY and CDR2 SMNVEV (reference sequence). V lost 5 bases and J 6 bases, leaving 19 bases between the germline ends. The CDR3 extends over 16 amino acids. Full-length variable regions came from constant-region reverse primers plus semi-nested Nested Universal Primer A PCR. MiXCR, run by TCRdb on the 5' RACE reads, gives a single entry per CDR3 protein. The table has about 32,000 distinct CDR3 sequences, roughly 24% seen once. The V gene is TRBV27, the J gene TRBJ1-4; TRBD1 might be the D (5 bases). Specimen: memory CD4+ T cells sorted from blood. Sample subset: memory CD4+ T cells, CD4+CD45RO+CD25-. The receptor comes from a female donor with breast cancer. The CDR3: CASSGEGWGGDEKLFF. CDR3 in DNA: TGTGCCAGCAGTGGGGAAGGTTGGGGCGGGGATGAAAAACTGTTTTTT.